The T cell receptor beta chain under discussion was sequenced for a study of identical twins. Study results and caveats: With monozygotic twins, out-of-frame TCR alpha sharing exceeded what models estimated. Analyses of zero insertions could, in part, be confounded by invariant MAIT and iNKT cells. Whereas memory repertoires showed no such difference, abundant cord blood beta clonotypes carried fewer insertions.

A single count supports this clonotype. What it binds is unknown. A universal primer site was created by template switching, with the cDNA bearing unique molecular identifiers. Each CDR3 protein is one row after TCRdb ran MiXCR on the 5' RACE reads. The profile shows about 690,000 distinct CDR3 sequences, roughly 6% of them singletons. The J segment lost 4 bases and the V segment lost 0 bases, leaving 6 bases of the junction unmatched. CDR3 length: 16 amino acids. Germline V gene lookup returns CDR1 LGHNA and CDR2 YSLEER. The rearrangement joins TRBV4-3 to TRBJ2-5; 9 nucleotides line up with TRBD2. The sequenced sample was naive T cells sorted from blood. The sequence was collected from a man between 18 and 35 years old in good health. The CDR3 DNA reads TGCGCCAGCAGCCAAGATTCCGTAGCGGGAGTAGAGACCCAGTACTTC. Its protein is CASSQDSVAGVETQYF.